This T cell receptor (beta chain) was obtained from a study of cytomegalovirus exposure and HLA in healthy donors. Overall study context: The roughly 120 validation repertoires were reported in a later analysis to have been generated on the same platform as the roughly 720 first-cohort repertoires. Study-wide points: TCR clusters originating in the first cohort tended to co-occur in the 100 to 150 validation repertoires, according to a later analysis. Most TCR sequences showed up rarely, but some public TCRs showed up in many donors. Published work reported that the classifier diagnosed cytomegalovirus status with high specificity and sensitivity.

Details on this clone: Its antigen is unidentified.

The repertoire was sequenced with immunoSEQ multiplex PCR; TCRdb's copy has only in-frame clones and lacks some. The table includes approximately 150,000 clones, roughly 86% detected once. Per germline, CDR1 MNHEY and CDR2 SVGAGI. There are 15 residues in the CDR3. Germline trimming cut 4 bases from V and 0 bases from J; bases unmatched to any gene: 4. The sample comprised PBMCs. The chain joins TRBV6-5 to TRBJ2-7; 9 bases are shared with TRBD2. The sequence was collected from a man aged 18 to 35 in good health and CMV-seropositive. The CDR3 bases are TGTGCCAGCAGTTTAGCGGGAGACAGCTCCTACGAGCAGTACTTC. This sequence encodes CASSLAGDSSYEQYF.